The 14 T cell receptor beta chains presented below share a single source sample, sequenced in a study of blood T cell repertoires in COVID-19. TCRdb's copy holds only in-frame clones and misses some; the assay was immunoSEQ multiplex PCR. The sample consists of around 180,000 clones, around 87% of them appearing once. What was sequenced was peripheral blood. The source of these receptors is a woman aged 30 to 39 with active or convalescent COVID-19.

The chain recombines TRBV30 with TRBJ1-4; perhaps TRBD1 as D (5 bases). CDR1 GTSNPN and CDR2 SVGIG come from the germline V gene (reference sequence). Trimming took off 4 bases at V and 8 bases at J, with 17 bases between the two ends. The CDR3 runs to 14 residues. The CDR3 reads CAWNLYQGGEKLFF. The CDR3 DNA reads TGTGCCTGGAATCTTTATCAGGGTGGGGAAAAACTGTTTTTT. The variable domain in full, completed from reference TRBV30 and TRBJ1-4, reads SQTIHQWPATLVQPVGSPLSLECTVEGTSNPNLYWYRQAAGRGLQLLFYSVGIGQISSEVPQNLSASRPQDRQFILSSKKLLLSDSGFYLCAWNLYQGGEKLFFGSGTQLSVL.

The V call is TRBV28, the J call TRBJ2-7; 7 nucleotides align to TRBD1. Per germline, CDR1 MDHEN and CDR2 SYDVKM. Trimming took 5 bases from V and 0 from J; bases not matched to a gene: 7. The CDR3 has 15 amino acids. CDR3 protein: CASSGRQGLSYEQYF. In DNA, the CDR3 is TGTGCCAGCAGTGGTAGACAGGGTCTCTCCTACGAGCAGTACTTC.

V usage is TRBV7-2 and J usage is TRBJ2-7, with unresolved D. The length of the CDR3 is 12 residues. The V end was cut by 1 base, the J end by 7 bases, with 8 bases between. Germline loops: CDR1 SGHTA, CDR2 FQGNSA. Here the CDR3 reads CASSLGPEEQYF. The CDR3 DNA reads as TGTGCCAGCAGCTTAGGCCCGGAGGAGCAGTACTTC.

This clone appeared a single time. The chain joins TRBV5-4 to TRBJ1-5; D unclear. Germline CDR1 and CDR2: SGHNT and YYREEE (reference sequence). V lost 0 bases to trimming and J lost 2 bases, with 6 bases between them. The CDR3 has 14 amino acids. The CDR3 sequence is CASSLGGGNQPQHF. The CDR3 nucleotides are TGTGCCAGCAGCTTGGGCGGTGGCAATCAGCCCCAGCATTTT. Full variable domain (missing parts from reference TRBV5-4 and TRBJ1-5): ETGVTQSPTHLIKTRGQQVTLRCSSQSGHNTVSWYQQALGQGPQFIFQYYREEENGRGNFPPRFSGLQFPNYSSELNVNALELDDSALYLCASSLGGGNQPQHFGDGTRLSIL.

The rearrangement uses TRBV19 and TRBJ2-5; 8 positions match TRBD1. The V gene end was trimmed by 1 base and the J gene end by 5 bases; junction bases not matched to a gene: 6. Germline V gives CDR1 LNHDA, CDR2 SQIVND (reference sequence). The CDR3 is 15 residues long. The CDR3 loop reads CASSIVGRGHETQYF. The DNA for the CDR3 is TGTGCCAGTAGTATAGTGGGCAGGGGGCACGAGACCCAGTACTTC.

The chain links TRBV14 to TRBJ1-1; D is perhaps TRBD1 (6 bases). The CDR3 has 16 residues. Germline CDR1 is SGHDN and CDR2 is FVKESK. With 1 base removed from V and 4 bases from J, the gap between germline ends came to 16 bases. In DNA form, the CDR3 reads TGTGCCAGCAGCCAAGTCGGGGGGGCGCGGAGCACTGAAGCTTTCTTT. Translating gives CASSQVGGARSTEAFF.

The V call is TRBV18, the J call TRBJ2-2, with 7 positions matching TRBD2. This CDR3 is 15 amino acids long. Germline CDR1 is KGHSH and CDR2 is LQKENI. The junction had 8 bases not matched to a gene; V was cut back by 3 bases and J by 7 bases. CDR3 region: CASSPSASGGGELFF. The CDR3 DNA follows: TGTGCCAGCTCACCCTCCGCTAGCGGAGGCGGGGAGCTGTTTTTT.

The chain couples TRBV19 to TRBJ1-1, with D tentatively TRBD1 (5 bases). This CDR3 is 15 amino acids long. V was shortened by 5 bases and J by 0 bases, with 13 bases between the two germline ends. From germline, CDR1 is LNHDA and CDR2 SQIVND (reference sequence). CDR3: CASSDLQTVNTEAFF. The CDR3 DNA sequence: TGTGCCAGTAGTGACTTGCAGACAGTGAACACTGAAGCTTTCTTT.

This clone was seen once. The chain links TRBV6-5 to TRBJ1-2; no definite D call. Between the trimmed V and J ends, which lost 0 bases and 1 base, there was a span of 6 bases. The germline V gene has CDR1 MNHEY and CDR2 SVGAGI. The CDR3 is made up of 14 amino acids. The CDR3 bases are TGTGCCAGCAGTTACTCGAGCGTTAACTATGGCTACACCTTC. It specifies CASSYSSVNYGYTF.

CDR3 sequence reads: CASSPDRANNEQFF. In DNA, the CDR3 is TGTGCCAGCTCACCCGACAGGGCCAACAATGAGCAGTTCTTC. The chain combines TRBV18 with TRBJ2-1; TRBD1 agrees at 7 bases. V lost 3 bases to trimming and J lost 5 bases; unmatched junction nucleotides: 4. The germline CDR1 and CDR2 sequences are KGHSH and LQKENI. The CDR3 contains 14 residues.

The chain is built from TRBV4-1 and TRBJ2-5; 8 nucleotides agree with TRBD2. This CDR3 spans 14 amino acids. Per the germline V gene, CDR1 is MGHRA and CDR2 is YSYEKL. Trimming removed 4 bases from V and 2 bases from J; junction bases left unmatched: 3. CDR3 loop: CASSPLAEQETQYF. CDR3 sequence (DNA): TGCGCCAGCAGCCCACTAGCGGAACAAGAGACCCAGTACTTC.

Only one count was recorded for this clone. The V gene is TRBV24-1, the J gene TRBJ1-1; D is ambiguous. CDR1 and CDR2 (germline): KGHDR, SFDVKD. Trimming stripped 2 bases from V and 7 bases from J, with 10 bases between. The CDR3 is 13 residues long. CDR3 in amino acids: CATSDWGGREAFF. The CDR3 bases are TGTGCCACCAGTGATTGGGGAGGGCGTGAAGCTTTCTTT.

The chain has TRBV25-1 and TRBJ1-1; perhaps TRBD1 as D (5 bases). Germline values: CDR1 MGHDK, CDR2 SYGVNS. Trimming left V 5 bases short and J 0 bases short, with 13 bases between. The CDR3 extends over 15 amino acids. This CDR3 reads CASSPPGPMNTEAFF. The CDR3 DNA follows: TGTGCCAGCAGTCCTCCAGGGCCTATGAACACTGAAGCTTTCTTT. Complete variable domain (other parts from reference TRBV25-1 and TRBJ1-1): EADIYQTPRYLVIGTGKKITLECSQTMGHDKMYWYQQDPGMELHLIHYSYGVNSTEKGDLSSESTVSRIRTEHFPLTLESARPSHTSQYLCASSPPGPMNTEAFFGQGTRLTVV.

The chain joins TRBV6-5 to TRBJ2-2, with a tentative D call TRBD2 (6 bases). Germline V gene sequence: CDR1 MNHEY, CDR2 SVGAGI. The CDR3 has 13 amino acids. V was clipped by 8 bases and J by 3 bases, with 10 bases between them. For the CDR3, the DNA is TGTGCCAGCGGTAGGGACTACACCGGGGAGCTGTTTTTT. It encodes CASGRDYTGELFF.